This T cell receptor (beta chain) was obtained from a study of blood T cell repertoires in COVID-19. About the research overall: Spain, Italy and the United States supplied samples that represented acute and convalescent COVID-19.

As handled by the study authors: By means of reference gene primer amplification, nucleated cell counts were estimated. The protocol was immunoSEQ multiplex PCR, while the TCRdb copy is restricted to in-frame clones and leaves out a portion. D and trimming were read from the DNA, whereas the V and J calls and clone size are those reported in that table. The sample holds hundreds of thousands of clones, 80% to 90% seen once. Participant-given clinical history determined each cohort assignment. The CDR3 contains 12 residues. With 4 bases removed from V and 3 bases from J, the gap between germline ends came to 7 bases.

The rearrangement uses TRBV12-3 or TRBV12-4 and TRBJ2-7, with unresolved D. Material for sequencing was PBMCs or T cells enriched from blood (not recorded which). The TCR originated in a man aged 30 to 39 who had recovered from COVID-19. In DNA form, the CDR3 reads TGTGCCAGCAGTTCGCCAGGCTACGAGCAGTACTTC. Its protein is CASSSPGYEQYF.